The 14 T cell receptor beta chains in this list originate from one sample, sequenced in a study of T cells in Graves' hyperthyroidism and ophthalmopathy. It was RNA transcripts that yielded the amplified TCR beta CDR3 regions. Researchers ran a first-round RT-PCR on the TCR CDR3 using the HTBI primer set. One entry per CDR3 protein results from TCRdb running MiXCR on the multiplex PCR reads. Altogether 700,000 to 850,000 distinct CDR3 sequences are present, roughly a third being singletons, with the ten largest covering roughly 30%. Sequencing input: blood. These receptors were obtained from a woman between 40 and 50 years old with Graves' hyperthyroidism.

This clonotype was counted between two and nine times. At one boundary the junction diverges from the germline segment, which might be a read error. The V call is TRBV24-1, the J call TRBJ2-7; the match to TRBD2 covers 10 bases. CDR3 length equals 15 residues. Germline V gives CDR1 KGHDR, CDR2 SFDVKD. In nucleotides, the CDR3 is TGTGCCAGCAGTTCCCTTAGCGGGAGGTCCTACGAGCAGTACTTC. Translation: CASSSLSGRSYEQYF.

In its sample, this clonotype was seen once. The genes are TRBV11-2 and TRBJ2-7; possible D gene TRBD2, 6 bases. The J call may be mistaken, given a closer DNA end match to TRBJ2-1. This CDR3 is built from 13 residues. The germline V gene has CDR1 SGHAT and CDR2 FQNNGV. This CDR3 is CASSLSSANEQFF. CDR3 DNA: TGTGCCAGCAGCTTGTCTAGCGCCAATGAGCAGTTCTTC.

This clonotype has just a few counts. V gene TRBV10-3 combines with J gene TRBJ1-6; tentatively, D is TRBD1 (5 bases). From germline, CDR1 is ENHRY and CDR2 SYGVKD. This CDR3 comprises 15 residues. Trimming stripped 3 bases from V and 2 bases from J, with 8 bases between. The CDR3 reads CAISDQGPYNSPLHF. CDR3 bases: TGTGCCATCAGTGATCAGGGTCCCTATAATTCACCCCTCCACTTT.

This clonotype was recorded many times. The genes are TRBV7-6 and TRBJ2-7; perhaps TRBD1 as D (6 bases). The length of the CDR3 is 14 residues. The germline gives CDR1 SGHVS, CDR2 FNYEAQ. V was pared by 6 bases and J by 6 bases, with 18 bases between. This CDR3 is CASRPGDRSLEQYF. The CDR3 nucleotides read TGTGCCAGCAGGCCAGGAGACAGGTCTCTCGAGCAGTACTTC.

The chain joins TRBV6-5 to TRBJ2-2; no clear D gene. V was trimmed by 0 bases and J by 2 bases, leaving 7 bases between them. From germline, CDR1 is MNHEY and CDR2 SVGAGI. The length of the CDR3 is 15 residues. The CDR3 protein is CASSYSGSNTGELFF. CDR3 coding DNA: TGTGCCAGCAGTTACTCGGGGTCCAACACCGGGGAGCTGTTTTTT.

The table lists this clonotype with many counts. CDR3 sequence (DNA): TGTGCCACCAGTTCGTCAGGCAATCAGCCCCAGCATTTT. Protein sequence: CATSSSGNQPQHF. The rearrangement joins TRBV24-1 to TRBJ1-5; no firm D call. The CDR3 runs 13 residues. CDR1 is KGHDR, CDR2 SFDVKD, per germline. V was clipped by 6 bases and J by 2 bases, with 7 bases between them.

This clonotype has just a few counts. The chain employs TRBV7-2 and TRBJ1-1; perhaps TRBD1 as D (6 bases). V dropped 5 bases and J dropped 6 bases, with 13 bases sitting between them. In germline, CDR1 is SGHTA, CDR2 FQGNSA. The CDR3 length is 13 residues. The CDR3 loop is CASSRGTGPEAFF. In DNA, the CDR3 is TGTGCCAGCAGCAGGGGTACAGGGCCTGAAGCTTTCTTT.

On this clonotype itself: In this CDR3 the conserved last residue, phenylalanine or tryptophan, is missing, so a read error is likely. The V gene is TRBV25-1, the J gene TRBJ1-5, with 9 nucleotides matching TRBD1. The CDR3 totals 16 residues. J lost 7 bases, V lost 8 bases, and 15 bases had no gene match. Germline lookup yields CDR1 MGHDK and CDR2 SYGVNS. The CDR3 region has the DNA TGTGCCAGCTCACCAGAGGGACAGGGCGAGCGGCAGCCCCAGCATCTT. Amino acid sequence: CASSPEGQGERQPQHL.

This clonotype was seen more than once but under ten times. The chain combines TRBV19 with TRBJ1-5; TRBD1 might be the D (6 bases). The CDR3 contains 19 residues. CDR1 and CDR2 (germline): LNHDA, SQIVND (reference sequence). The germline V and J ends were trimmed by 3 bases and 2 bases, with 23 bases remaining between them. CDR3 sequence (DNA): TGTGCCAGTAGTATTTTTTTCAGGGGACACCAAAACGGCAATCAGCCCCAGCATTTT. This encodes CASSIFFRGHQNGNQPQHF.

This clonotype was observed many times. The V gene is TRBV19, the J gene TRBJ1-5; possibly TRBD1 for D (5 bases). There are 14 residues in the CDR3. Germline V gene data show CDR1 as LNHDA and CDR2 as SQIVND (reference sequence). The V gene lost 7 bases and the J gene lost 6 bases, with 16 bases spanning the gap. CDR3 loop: CASNMGRIGQPQHF. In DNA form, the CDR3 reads TGTGCCAGTAACATGGGACGAATAGGTCAGCCCCAGCATTTT. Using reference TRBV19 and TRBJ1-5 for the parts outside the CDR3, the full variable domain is DGGITQSPKYLFRKEGQNVTLSCEQNLNHDAMYWYRQDPGQGLRLIYYSQIVNDFQKGDIAEGYSVSREKKESFPLTVTSAQKNPTAFYLCASNMGRIGQPQHFGDGTRLSIL.

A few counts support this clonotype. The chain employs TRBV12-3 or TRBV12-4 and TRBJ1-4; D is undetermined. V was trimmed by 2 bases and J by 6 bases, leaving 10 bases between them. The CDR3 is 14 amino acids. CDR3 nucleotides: TGTGCCAGCAGTTTAAATTCCGGACATGAAAAACTGTTTTTT. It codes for CASSLNSGHEKLFF.

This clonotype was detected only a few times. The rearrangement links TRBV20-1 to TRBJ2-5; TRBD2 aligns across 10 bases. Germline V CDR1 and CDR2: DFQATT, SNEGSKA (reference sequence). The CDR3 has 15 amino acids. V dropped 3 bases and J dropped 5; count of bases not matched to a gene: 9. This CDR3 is CSASSLAGGAETQYF. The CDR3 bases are TGCAGTGCTAGCAGCTTAGCGGGGGGCGCCGAGACCCAGTACTTC.

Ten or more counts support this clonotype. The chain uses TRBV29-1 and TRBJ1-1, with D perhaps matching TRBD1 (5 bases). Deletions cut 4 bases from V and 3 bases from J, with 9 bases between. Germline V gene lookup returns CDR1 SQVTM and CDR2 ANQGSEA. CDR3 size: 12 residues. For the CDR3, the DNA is TGCAGCGTTGGCAGGGAATACACTGAAGCTTTCTTT. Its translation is CSVGREYTEAFF.

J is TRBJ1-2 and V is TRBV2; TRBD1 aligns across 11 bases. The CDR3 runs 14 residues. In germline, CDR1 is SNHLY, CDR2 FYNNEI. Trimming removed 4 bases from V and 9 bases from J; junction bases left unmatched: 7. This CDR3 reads CASSAGTGGSSYTF. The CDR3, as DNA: TGTGCCAGCAGTGCCGGGACAGGGGGTTCCAGCTACACCTTC.